This T cell receptor (beta chain) was observed in a study of T cell responses to AZD1222 COVID-19 vaccine. Study results and limitations: A reported finding is that nearly half of spike-specific TCRs target unmutated variant regions.

The CDR3 sequence is 15 residues long. V lost 3 bases and J lost 6; bases outside the gene matches: 8. Germline loops: CDR1 SGHDT, CDR2 YYEEEE. A note on this clone: As yet, its antigen is unknown.

The repertoire was sequenced with immunoSEQ multiplex PCR; TCRdb's copy has only in-frame clones and lacks some. The repertoire has tens of thousands of clones, 90% of them found once; the top ten carry 3.5% to 5%. Here the sequenced sample was peripheral blood, taken on day 0 of AZD1222 vaccination. This receptor was taken from an adult in good health. This chain joins TRBV5-6 and TRBJ1-4; TRBD1 matches 7 bases. CDR3 nucleotides: TGTGCCAGCAGCTCAGTAGGGGGCGCCGATGAAAAACTGTTTTTT. It yields the protein CASSSVGGADEKLFF.